The clone carrying this TCR beta chain was counted a few times. Its antigen is unidentified. These data come from a study of cytomegalovirus exposure and HLA in healthy donors. Regarding the study as a whole: Analysis performed later showed TCR beta chains linked to HLA being more clonally expanded than equally common others. Three CMV-associated chains were confirmed in vitro to be specific for CMV antigens. In an earlier analysis, productive rearrangement rates for most beta V segments clustered near 87% or 30%.

The PCR ran on 60 Vbeta and 13 Jbeta primers. Profiled with immunoSEQ multiplex PCR; TCRdb holds only in-frame clones, not every one. This table holds 130,000 or so clones, roughly four fifths found once. V trimming: 6 bases; J trimming: 2 bases; junction bases outside the gene matches: 3. Germline lookup yields CDR1 LNHDA and CDR2 SQIVND (reference sequence). This CDR3 is 13 amino acids long. The sequence came from a man between 18 and 35 years old in good health and CMV-seropositive. This chain joins TRBV19 and TRBJ1-2, with 7 positions matching TRBD1. Sequencing was performed on PBMCs. CDR3 nucleotide sequence: TGTGCCAGTAGCCCGGGACAGAACTATGGCTACACCTTC. Residues: CASSPGQNYGYTF.